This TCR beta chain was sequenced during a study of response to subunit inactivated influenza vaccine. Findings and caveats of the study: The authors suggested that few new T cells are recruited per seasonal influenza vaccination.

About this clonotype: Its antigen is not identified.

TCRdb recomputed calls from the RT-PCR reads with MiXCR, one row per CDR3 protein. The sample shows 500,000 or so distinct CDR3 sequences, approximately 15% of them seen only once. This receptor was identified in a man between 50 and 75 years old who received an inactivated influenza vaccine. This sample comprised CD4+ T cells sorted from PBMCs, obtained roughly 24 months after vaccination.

As DNA, the CDR3 is TGCAGTGCTAGAGATCCCGGGACTGGTTCGTGGGAGCAGTACTTC. This sequence encodes CSARDPGTGSWEQYF. The chain is built from TRBV20-1 and TRBJ2-7, with a possible D match to TRBD2 (6 bases). The CDR3 consists of 15 residues. In germline, CDR1 is DFQATT, CDR2 SNEGSKA (reference sequence). Trimming cost V 0 bases and J 7 bases, with 19 bases left between them.